What follows is one T cell receptor beta chain and its context. Its antigen is still unknown. An amount of RNA that ranged from roughly 0.45 to 1 ug was reverse transcribed with random hexamers. With immunoSEQ multiplex PCR, TCR beta CDR3 was amplified across 54 Vbeta and 13 Jbeta. From the immunoSEQ multiplex PCR reads, TCRdb called clonotypes with MiXCR, one entry per CDR3 protein. The sample lists about 130,000 distinct CDR3 sequences, 90% to 95% occurring once. The sample is drawn from a study of CD8 T cells in Susac syndrome. Whole-study results and caveats: The greatest CD8+ clonal expansion in Susac occurred in TEMRA cells and in active patients. The study recognized that its TCR sequencing and HLA analysis covered a relatively small number of individuals.

The authors negatively isolated CD8+ and CD4+ T cells and FACS-enriched TEMRA cells. The specimen was CD8+ T cells from PBMCs. This clonotype was obtained from a human donor with Susac syndrome.

This CDR3 reads CASSLVDSEQFF. The DNA of the CDR3 is TGTGCCAGCAGCTTAGTAGATTCTGAGCAGTTCTTC. The chain recombines TRBV7-9 with TRBJ2-1; D remains ambiguous. The ends were cut back, 1 base at V and 9 bases at J, with 7 bases in the middle. There are 12 residues in the CDR3. In germline, CDR1 is SEHNR, CDR2 FQNEAQ (reference sequence).